This TCR beta chain was obtained from a study of blood T cell repertoires in COVID-19. The CDR3 consists of 15 residues. The V end was cut by 8 bases, the J end by 4 bases, with 16 bases between. The germline V gene encodes CDR1 SGHNT and CDR2 YYREEE (reference sequence). Per the original data handling: From reference gene primer amplification, estimates of nucleated cell counts were derived. Sequenced by immunoSEQ multiplex PCR; TCRdb stores in-frame clones only, minus some. V and J calls and clone size are given by that table; D and trimming were obtained from the DNA. Of some 200,000 clones listed, around 83% are singletons.

Input material: peripheral blood. The sequence was obtained from a woman in her 70s with COVID-19, enrolled during active disease. The chain recombines TRBV5-4 with TRBJ2-6; D may be TRBD2 (7 bases). The DNA of the CDR3 is TGTGCCAGTTCGGGGGGCGCAGCCGGGGCCAACGTCCTGACTTTC. Translated: CASSGGAAGANVLTF.